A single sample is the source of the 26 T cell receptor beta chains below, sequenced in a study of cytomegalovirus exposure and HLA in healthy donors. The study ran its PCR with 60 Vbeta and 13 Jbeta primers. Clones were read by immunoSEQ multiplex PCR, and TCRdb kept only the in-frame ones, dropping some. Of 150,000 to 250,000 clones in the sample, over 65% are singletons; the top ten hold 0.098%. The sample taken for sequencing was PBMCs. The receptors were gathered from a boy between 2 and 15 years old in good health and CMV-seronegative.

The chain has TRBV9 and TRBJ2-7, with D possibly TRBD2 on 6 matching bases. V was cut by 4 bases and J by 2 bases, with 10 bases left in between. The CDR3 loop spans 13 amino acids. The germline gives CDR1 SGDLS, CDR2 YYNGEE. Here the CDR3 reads CASSPPGAYEQYF. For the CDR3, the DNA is TGTGCCAGCAGCCCGCCGGGAGCCTACGAGCAGTACTTC.

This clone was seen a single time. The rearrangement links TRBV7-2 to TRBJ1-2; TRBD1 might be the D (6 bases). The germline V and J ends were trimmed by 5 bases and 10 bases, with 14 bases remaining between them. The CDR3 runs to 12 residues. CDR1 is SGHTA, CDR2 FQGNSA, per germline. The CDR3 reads CASSVIQGDYTF. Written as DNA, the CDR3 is TGTGCCAGCAGCGTTATACAGGGTGACTACACCTTC.

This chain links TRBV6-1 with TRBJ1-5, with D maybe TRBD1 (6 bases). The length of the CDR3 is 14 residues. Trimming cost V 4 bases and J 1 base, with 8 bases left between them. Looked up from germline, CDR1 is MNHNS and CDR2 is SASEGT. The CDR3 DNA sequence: TGTGCCAGCAGTGTCGGACAGAGCAATCAGCCCCAGCATTTT. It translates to CASSVGQSNQPQHF.

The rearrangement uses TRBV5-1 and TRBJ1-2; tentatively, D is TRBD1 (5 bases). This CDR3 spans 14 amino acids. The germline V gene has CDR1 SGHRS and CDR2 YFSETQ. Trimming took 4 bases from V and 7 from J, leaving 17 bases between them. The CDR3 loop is CASSPGTTRGGYTF. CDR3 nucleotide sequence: TGCGCCAGCAGCCCCGGGACTACAAGGGGTGGCTACACCTTC.

In DNA, the CDR3 is TGTGCCAGCAGCCCGATAGCGGGGAGCACAGATACGCAGTATTTT. Protein product: CASSPIAGSTDTQYF. The chain combines TRBV5-4 with TRBJ2-3; 8 nucleotides line up with TRBD2. Unmatched junction bases numbered 4, after V lost 4 bases and J lost 0 bases. The CDR3 contains 15 residues. Per germline, CDR1 SGHNT and CDR2 YYREEE (reference sequence).

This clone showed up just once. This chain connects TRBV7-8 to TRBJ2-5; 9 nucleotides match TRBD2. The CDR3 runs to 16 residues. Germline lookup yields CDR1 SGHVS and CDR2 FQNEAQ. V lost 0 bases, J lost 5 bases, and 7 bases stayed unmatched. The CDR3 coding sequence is TGTGCCAGCAGCTTAGCGCGGGGGGGCGTGAGGGAGACCCAGTACTTC. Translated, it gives CASSLARGGVRETQYF. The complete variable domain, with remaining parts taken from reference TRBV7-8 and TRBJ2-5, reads GAGVSQSPRYKVAKRGQDVALRCDPISGHVSLFWYQQALGQGPEFLTYFQNEAQLDKSGLPSDRFFAERPEGSVSTLKIQRTQQEDSAVYLCASSLARGGVRETQYFGPGTRLLVL.

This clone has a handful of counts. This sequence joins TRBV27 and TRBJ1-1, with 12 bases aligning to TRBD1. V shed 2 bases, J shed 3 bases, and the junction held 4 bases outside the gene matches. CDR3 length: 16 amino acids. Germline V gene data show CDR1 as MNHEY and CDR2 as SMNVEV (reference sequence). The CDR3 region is CASSLGTGGADTEAFF. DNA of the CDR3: TGTGCCAGCAGTTTAGGGACAGGGGGCGCAGACACTGAAGCTTTCTTT.

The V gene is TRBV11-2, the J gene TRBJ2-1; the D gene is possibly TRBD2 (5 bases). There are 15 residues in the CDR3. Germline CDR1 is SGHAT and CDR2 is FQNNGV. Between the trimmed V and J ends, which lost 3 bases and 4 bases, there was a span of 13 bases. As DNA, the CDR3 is TGTGCCAGCAGCTTTTACTCGACTACTTACAATGAGCAGTTCTTC. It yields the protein CASSFYSTTYNEQFF.

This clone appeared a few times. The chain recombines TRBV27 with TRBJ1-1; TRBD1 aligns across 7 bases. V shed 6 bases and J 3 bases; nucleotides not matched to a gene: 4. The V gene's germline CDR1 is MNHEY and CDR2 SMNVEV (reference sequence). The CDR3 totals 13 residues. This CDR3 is CASSLTGHTEAFF. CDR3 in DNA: TGTGCCAGCAGCCTGACAGGGCACACTGAAGCTTTCTTT.

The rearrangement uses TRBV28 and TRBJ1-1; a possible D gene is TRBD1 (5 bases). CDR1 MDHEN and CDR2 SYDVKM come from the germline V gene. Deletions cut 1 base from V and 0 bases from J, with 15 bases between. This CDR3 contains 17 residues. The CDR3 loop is CASSLFGFRGVNTEAFF. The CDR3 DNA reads TGTGCCAGCAGTTTATTCGGTTTTCGGGGGGTGAACACTGAAGCTTTCTTT.

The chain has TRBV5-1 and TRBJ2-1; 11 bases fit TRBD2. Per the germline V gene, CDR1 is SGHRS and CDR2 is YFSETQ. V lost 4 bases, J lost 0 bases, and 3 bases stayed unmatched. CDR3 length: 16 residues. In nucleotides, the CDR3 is TGCGCCAGCAGCCGAGGACTAGCGGGCTCCTACAATGAGCAGTTCTTC. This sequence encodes CASSRGLAGSYNEQFF.

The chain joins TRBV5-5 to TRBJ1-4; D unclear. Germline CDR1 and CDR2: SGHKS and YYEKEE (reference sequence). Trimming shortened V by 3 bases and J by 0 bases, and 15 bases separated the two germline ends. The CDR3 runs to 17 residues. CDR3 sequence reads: CASSSPLSRSTNEKLFF. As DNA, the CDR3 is TGTGCCAGCAGCTCCCCCTTGTCCCGGTCAACTAATGAAAAACTGTTTTTT.

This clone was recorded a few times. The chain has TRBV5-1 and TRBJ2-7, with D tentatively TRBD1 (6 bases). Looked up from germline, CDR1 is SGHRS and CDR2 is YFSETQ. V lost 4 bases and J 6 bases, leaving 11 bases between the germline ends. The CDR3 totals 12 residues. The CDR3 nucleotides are TGCGCCAGCAGCCTCCAGGGGACCGAGCAGTACTTC. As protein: CASSLQGTEQYF.

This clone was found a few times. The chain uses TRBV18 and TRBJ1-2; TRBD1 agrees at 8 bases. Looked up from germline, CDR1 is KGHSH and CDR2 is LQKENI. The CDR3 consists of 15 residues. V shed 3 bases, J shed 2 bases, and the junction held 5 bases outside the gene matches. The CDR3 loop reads CASSPRTGSNYGYTF. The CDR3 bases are TGTGCCAGCTCACCCCGGACAGGGTCGAACTATGGCTACACCTTC.

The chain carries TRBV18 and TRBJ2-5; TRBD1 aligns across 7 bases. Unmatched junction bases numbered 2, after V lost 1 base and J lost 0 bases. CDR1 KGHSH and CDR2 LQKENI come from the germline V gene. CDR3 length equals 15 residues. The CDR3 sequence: CASSPRDRHQETQYF. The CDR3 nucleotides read TGTGCCAGCTCACCACGGGACAGACACCAAGAGACCCAGTACTTC.

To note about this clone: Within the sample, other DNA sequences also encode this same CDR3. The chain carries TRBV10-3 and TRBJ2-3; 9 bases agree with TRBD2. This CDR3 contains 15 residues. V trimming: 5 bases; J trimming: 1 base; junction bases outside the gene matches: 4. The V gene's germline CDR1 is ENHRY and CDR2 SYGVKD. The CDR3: CAISSGLAGTDTQYF. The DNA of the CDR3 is TGTGCCATCAGTTCGGGACTAGCAGGCACAGATACGCAGTATTTT.

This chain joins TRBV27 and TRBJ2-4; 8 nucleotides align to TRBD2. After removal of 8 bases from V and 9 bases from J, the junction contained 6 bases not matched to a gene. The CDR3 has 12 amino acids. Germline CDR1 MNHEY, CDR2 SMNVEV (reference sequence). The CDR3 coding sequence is TGTGCCAGCTTCGGGGGGGCGGGCATTCAGTACTTC. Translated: CASFGGAGIQYF.

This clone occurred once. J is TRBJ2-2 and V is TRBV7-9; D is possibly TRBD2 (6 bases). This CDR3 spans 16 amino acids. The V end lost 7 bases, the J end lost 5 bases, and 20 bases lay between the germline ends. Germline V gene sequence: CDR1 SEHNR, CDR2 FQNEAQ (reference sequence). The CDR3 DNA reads TGTGCCAGCACCCTTGATCGGGACTTTAAAACCGGGGAGCTGTTTTTT. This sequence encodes CASTLDRDFKTGELFF.

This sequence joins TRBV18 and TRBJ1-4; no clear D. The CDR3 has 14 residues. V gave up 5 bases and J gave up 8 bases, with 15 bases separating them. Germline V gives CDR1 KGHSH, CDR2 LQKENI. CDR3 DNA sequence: TGTGCCAGCTCAAAGGGAGCGACGGAAGAAAAACTGTTTTTT. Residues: CASSKGATEEKLFF.

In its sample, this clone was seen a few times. For the CDR3, the DNA is TGTGCCAGCAGTAGAGACAGGGGGGGGACTGAAGCTTTCTTT. Translated: CASSRDRGGTEAFF. V usage is TRBV6-1 and J usage is TRBJ1-1; 9 bases align to TRBD1. V shed 5 bases, J shed 5 bases, and the junction held 6 bases outside the gene matches. In germline, CDR1 is MNHNS, CDR2 SASEGT. The CDR3 contains 14 residues.

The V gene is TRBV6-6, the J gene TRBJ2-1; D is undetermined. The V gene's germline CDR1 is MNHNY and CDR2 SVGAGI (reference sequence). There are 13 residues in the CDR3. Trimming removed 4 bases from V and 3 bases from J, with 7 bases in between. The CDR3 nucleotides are TGTGCCAGCAGTTTATCTGTCTACAATGAGCAGTTCTTC. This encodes CASSLSVYNEQFF.

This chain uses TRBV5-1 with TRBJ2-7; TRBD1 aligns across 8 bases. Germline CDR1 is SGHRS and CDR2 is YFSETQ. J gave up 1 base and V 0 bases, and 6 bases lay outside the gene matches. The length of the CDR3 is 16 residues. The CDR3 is CASSLARQGISYEQYF. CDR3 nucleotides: TGCGCCAGCAGCTTGGCGAGACAGGGGATTTCCTACGAGCAGTACTTC. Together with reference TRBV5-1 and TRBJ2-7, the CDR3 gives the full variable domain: KAGVTQTPRYLIKTRGQQVTLSCSPISGHRSVSWYQQTPGQGLQFLFEYFSETQRNKGNFPGRFSGRQFSNSRSEMNVSTLELGDSALYLCASSLARQGISYEQYFGPGTRLTVT.

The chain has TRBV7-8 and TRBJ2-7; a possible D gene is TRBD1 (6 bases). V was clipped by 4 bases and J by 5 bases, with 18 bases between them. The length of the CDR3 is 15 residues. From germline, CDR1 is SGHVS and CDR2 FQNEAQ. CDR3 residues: CASSSPTGVRDEQYF. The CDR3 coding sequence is TGTGCCAGCAGCTCCCCGACAGGCGTGAGGGACGAGCAGTACTTC.

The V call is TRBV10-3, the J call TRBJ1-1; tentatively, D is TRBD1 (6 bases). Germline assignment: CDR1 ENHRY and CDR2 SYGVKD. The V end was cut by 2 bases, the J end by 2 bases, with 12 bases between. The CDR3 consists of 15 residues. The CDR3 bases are TGTGCCATCAGTGAGGCGGGGGGGGCCAACACTGAAGCTTTCTTT. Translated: CAISEAGGANTEAFF.

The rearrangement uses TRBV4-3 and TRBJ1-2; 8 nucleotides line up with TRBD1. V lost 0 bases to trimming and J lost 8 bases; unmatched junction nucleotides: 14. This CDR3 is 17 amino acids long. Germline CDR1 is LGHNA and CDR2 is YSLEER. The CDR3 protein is CASSQDSRAGGGRGYTF. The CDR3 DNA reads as TGCGCCAGCAGCCAAGATTCTCGGGCAGGGGGCGGACGCGGCTACACCTTC.

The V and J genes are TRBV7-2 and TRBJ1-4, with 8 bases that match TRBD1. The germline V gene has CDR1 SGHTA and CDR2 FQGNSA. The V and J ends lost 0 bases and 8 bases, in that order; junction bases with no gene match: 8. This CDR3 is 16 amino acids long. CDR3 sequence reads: CASSLAADRVGEKLFF. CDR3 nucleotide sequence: TGTGCCAGCAGCTTAGCTGCGGACAGGGTTGGCGAAAAACTGTTTTTT.